The clone carrying this T cell receptor (beta chain) was seen only a few times. From germline, CDR1 is MNHEY and CDR2 SVGEGT. V was pared by 3 bases and J by 1 base, with 9 bases between. The CDR3 totals 14 residues. These data belong to a study of T cell repertoires in cytomegalovirus infection. At the level of the study: Indicated by public TCR beta signatures were CMV infection and matching HLA type.

Each CDR3 protein is one row after TCRdb ran MiXCR on the reads. Found here are around 260,000 distinct CDR3 sequences, approximately 10% of them singletons; the top ten hold around 16%. The TCR originated in a human donor in good health (CMV status not recorded). Some clones in this sample may be carry-over from other donors' samples. Sequencing was carried out using PBMCs. The chain recombines TRBV6-2 or TRBV6-3 with TRBJ1-1; no clear D gene. CDR3 in amino acids: CASSYGPANTEAFF. In nucleotides, the CDR3 is TGTGCCAGCAGTTATGGGCCAGCGAACACTGAAGCTTTCTTT.